This entry concerns a single T cell receptor (beta chain). The germline V gene encodes CDR1 LNHDA and CDR2 SQIVND (reference sequence). The CDR3 contains 13 residues. Unmatched junction bases numbered 9, after V lost 9 bases and J lost 6 bases. These data originate in a study of blood T cell repertoires in COVID-19. In the study overall: Sample material is recorded as cDNA or gDNA derived from T cells, B-cell-depleted T cells, or PBMCs.

The method was immunoSEQ multiplex PCR; TCRdb's version includes in-frame clones alone and lacks a portion of them. The sample includes more than 100,000 clones, around 84% of them seen just once. Sequenced: peripheral blood. This sequence originates from a human donor in a cohort sampled during active COVID-19. V and J are TRBV19 and TRBJ1-2, with 8 bases lining up with TRBD1. The CDR3 loop is CASNRGYADGYTF. The CDR3 bases are TGTGCCAGCAACAGGGGGTATGCGGATGGCTACACCTTC.